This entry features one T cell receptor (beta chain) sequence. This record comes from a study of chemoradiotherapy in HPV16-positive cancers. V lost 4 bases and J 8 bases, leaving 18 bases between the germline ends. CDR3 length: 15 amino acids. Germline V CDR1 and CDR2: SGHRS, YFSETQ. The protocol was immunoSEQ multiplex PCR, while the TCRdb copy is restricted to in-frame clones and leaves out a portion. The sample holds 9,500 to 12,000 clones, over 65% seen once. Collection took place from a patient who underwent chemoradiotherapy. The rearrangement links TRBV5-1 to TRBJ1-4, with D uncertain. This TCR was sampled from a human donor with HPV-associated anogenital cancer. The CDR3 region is CASSPGEGFREKLFF. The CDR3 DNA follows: TGCGCCAGCAGCCCCGGGGAGGGTTTTCGGGAAAAACTGTTTTTT.